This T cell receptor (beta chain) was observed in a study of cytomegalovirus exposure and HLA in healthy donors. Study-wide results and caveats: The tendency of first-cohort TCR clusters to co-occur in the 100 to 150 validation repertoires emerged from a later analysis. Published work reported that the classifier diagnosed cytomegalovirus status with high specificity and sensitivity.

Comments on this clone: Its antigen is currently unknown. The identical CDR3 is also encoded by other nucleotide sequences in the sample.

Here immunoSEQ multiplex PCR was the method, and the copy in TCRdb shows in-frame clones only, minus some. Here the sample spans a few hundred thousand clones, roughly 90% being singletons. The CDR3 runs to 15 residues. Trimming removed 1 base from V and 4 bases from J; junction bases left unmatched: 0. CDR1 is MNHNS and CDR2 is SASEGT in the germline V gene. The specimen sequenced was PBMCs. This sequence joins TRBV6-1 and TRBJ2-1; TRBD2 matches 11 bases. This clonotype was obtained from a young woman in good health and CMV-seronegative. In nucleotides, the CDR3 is TGTGCCAGCAGTGAAGGACTAGCGGGGTACAATGAGCAGTTCTTC. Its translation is CASSEGLAGYNEQFF.